The 14 T cell receptor beta chains below were found in one sample sequenced in a study of blood T cell repertoires in COVID-19. Using immunoSEQ multiplex PCR, the repertoire was profiled, and TCRdb retains in-frame clones only, with some absent. The table has 80,000 to 90,000 clones, roughly 84% seen once; the top ten hold approximately 10%. Sequences were obtained from peripheral blood. The origin of the receptors is a man in his sixties or seventies with acute or convalescent COVID-19.

This clone was seen only once. The chain has TRBV13 and TRBJ2-5; D is undetermined. Germline values: CDR1 PRHDT, CDR2 FYEKMQ (reference sequence). With 4 bases removed from V and 4 bases from J, the gap between germline ends came to 10 bases. This CDR3 has 13 residues. CDR3 nucleotides: TGTGCCAGCAGCTCGAGGATCGGAGAGACCCAGTACTTC. It translates to CASSSRIGETQYF.

The chain has TRBV4-1 and TRBJ2-3; TRBD1 aligns across 12 bases. Germline values: CDR1 MGHRA, CDR2 YSYEKL. After removal of 7 bases from V and 6 bases from J, the junction contained 8 bases not matched to a gene. CDR3 length: 15 residues. The chain's CDR3 is CASNPGTGGFDTQYF. The CDR3 region has the DNA TGCGCCAGCAACCCCGGGACAGGGGGCTTTGATACGCAGTATTTT.

This CDR3 is CASSLTGTGGDTQYF. The DNA of the CDR3 is TGCGCCAGCAGCTTAACCGGGACAGGGGGAGATACGCAGTATTTT. This chain uses TRBV5-1 with TRBJ2-3; 11 bases agree with TRBD1. Trimming at V came to 2 bases and at J to 5 bases, leaving 4 bases not matched to a gene. This CDR3 region has 15 residues. Germline-derived CDR1 and CDR2 are SGHRS and YFSETQ.

The J gene is TRBJ1-3, the V gene TRBV25-1; 7 bases match TRBD1. Per germline, CDR1 MGHDK and CDR2 SYGVNS. The J segment lost 0 bases and the V segment lost 5 bases, leaving 7 bases of the junction unmatched. CDR3 length equals 16 residues. The CDR3 bases are TGTGCCAGCAGTCCCGCCACAGGGGCCTCTGGAAACACCATATATTTT. Its protein is CASSPATGASGNTIYF.

V is TRBV7-2 and J is TRBJ2-5; 12 bases match TRBD1. Trimming at V came to 5 bases and at J to 5 bases, leaving 6 bases not matched to a gene. CDR3 length: 15 amino acids. Germline loops: CDR1 SGHTA, CDR2 FQGNSA. CDR3: CASSRDRGRGETQYF. The CDR3 DNA reads TGTGCCAGCAGCCGGGACAGGGGGCGAGGGGAGACCCAGTACTTC.

The V and J genes are TRBV3-1 (or the pseudogene TRBV3-2) and TRBJ2-3, with 9 bases fitting TRBD2. Losses at the gene ends were 4 bases for V and 5 bases for J; bases not matched to a gene: 19. Germline lookup yields CDR1 LGHDT and CDR2 YNNKEL (reference sequence). The CDR3 is 19 amino acids. The CDR3 nucleotides read TGTGCCAGCAGCCGCTTAAGGAACAAAGCGGGGGGAGGAGGAGATACGCAGTATTTT. Protein sequence: CASSRLRNKAGGGGDTQYF.

The chain recombines TRBV3-1 (or the pseudogene TRBV3-2) with TRBJ2-7; a weak D match, TRBD2 (5 bases). Germline-derived CDR1 and CDR2 are LGHDT and YNNKEL (reference sequence). The V end lost 4 bases, the J end lost 2 bases, and 12 bases lay between the germline ends. The CDR3 is 14 residues long. DNA for the CDR3: TGTGCCAGCAGCCCGAGCGGCTTAGCCTACGAGCAGTACGTC. Its translation is CASSPSGLAYEQYV.

The chain has TRBV28 and TRBJ2-5, with 10 bases fitting TRBD1. Per germline, CDR1 MDHEN and CDR2 SYDVKM. The CDR3 runs 15 residues. The trim removed 4 bases at V and 4 bases at J, leaving 6 bases unmatched. Written as DNA, the CDR3 is TGTGCCAGCAGTTCCCCCAGACAGGGGGCAGAGACCCAGTACTTC. Its translation: CASSSPRQGAETQYF.

The chain has TRBV7-8 and TRBJ1-2; 8 nucleotides align to TRBD1. Germline V lookup: CDR1 SGHVS, CDR2 FQNEAQ. J lost 0 bases, V lost 2 bases, and 8 bases had no gene match. The CDR3 sequence is 17 residues long. DNA of the CDR3: TGTGCCAGCAGCTTAAACGTAGACAGGGGAGCTAACTATGGCTACACCTTC. It encodes CASSLNVDRGANYGYTF. Using reference TRBV7-8 and TRBJ1-2 for the parts outside the CDR3, the full variable domain is GAGVSQSPRYKVAKRGQDVALRCDPISGHVSLFWYQQALGQGPEFLTYFQNEAQLDKSGLPSDRFFAERPEGSVSTLKIQRTQQEDSAVYLCASSLNVDRGANYGYTFGSGTRLTVV.

The rearrangement uses TRBV6-2 or TRBV6-3 and TRBJ2-1, with D possibly matching TRBD2 (5 bases). The V gene lost 5 bases and the J gene lost 2 bases, with 13 bases spanning the gap. This CDR3 comprises 15 residues. Germline loops: CDR1 MNHEY, CDR2 SVGEGT. The CDR3 nucleotides are TGTGCCAGCAGTCCGACGGGGAACCCCTACAATGAGCAGTTCTTC. Translated, it gives CASSPTGNPYNEQFF.

The rearrangement joins TRBV3-1 (or the pseudogene TRBV3-2) to TRBJ2-1; tentatively, D is TRBD2 (5 bases). Per germline, CDR1 LGHDT and CDR2 YNNKEL (reference sequence). The CDR3 length is 16 residues. V gave up 6 bases and J gave up 2 bases, with 17 bases separating them. The CDR3 is CASRIGGDRPYNEQFF. Written as DNA, the CDR3 is TGTGCCAGCAGGATCGGAGGTGACCGACCCTACAATGAGCAGTTCTTC.

This chain uses TRBV5-8 with TRBJ2-2; D is unresolved. This CDR3 has 14 amino acids. Trimming removed 2 bases at V and 8 bases at J, with 13 bases between. Germline loops: CDR1 SGHTS, CDR2 YDEGEE. The CDR3, as DNA: TGTGCCAGCAGCTTCGACGGGTCTACGGGGGAGCTGTTTTTT. Protein sequence: CASSFDGSTGELFF.

J is TRBJ2-1 and V is TRBV6-5, with 10 bases identical to TRBD2. The trim removed 4 bases at V and 7 bases at J, leaving 7 bases unmatched. CDR1 is MNHEY, CDR2 SVGAGI, per germline. The CDR3 length is 15 residues. The CDR3 protein is CASSSERGGKNEQFF. The CDR3 coding sequence is TGTGCCAGCAGTTCCGAGCGGGGGGGGAAAAATGAGCAGTTCTTC.

The gene calls are TRBV21-1 and TRBJ2-4; TRBD1, as called in the table, went unchecked against the DNA. TRBV21-1 is termed a pseudogene. The CDR3 has 15 amino acids. The chain's CDR3 is CASSKGQSQVNIQYF. CDR3 in DNA: TGTGCCAGCAGCAAGGGGCAGTCCCAAGTAAACATTCAGTACTTC.